This T cell receptor (beta chain) was captured in a study of T cell clones after liver transplantation. As for the study in general: Samples came from ITN030ST, which attempted immunosuppression withdrawal within 2 years of liver transplantation. Standard immunosuppression, with no induction, continued until 12-24 months after transplant.

This clone was seen a single time. No antigen is known for it. Study-level findings and limits: Post-transplant, graft-donor-reactive CD4 TCRbeta sequences in blood dropped significantly in most of the 8 subjects.

Trimming took 2 bases from V and 6 from J, leaving 16 bases between them. CDR1 is SGHTA and CDR2 is FQGNSA in the germline V gene. CDR3 length: 15 residues. Profiled with immunoSEQ multiplex PCR; TCRdb holds only in-frame clones, not every one. The sample lists some 60,000 clones; approximately 63% were seen once. Sample: CD4+ T cells from blood, taken at the approximately 15-month timepoint. This rearrangement joins TRBV7-2 to TRBJ2-5; D unclear. This sequence originates from a human patient who received a liver transplant. Some T cells may be transferred from the graft donor. CDR3 region: CASSLQVSDDQTQYF. CDR3 DNA: TGTGCCAGCAGCTTACAGGTCTCCGATGACCAGACCCAGTACTTC.